This T cell receptor beta chain was sequenced during a study of T cell responses to AZD1222 COVID-19 vaccine (dated by TCRdb to the early 2020s). Concerning the study at large: AZD1222 recipients given second doses at about 4 weeks or at about 12 weeks were pooled, since spike-specific TCR depth and breadth were not found to differ between the two schedules. TCR sequencing was performed for 233 trial participants, of whom 200 to 210 were given two doses of AZD1222 and around 25 were given two doses of MenACWY control vaccine. Enrollment into the trials was organized by age into subgroups of 18-55, 56-69 and 70-plus years, and those subgroups contained about 150, 27 and 61 TCR-sequenced participants, respectively. The full study reports these points: The 56-69-year group was small, and its depth increase did not reach significance, likely because of low power. Participants were mostly white British, with more females than males. The authors suggested clonal diversity may have been underestimated. Spike-specific TCR breadth and depth rose significantly after two AZD1222 doses compared with day 0 and with MenACWY recipients. Because no day 14 peak-response samples were available, repertoires were characterized only after the peak T cell response. Reportedly, close to half of the unique spike-specific TCRs recognized epitopes lying outside the regions that are mutated in the B.1.351 and B.1.1.7 variants. Only five or six AZD1222 recipients were SARS-CoV-2 seropositive at baseline, limiting conclusions about previously exposed vaccinees. Vaccine-associated CD4 TCRs spanned the whole spike protein, with dominant responses in regions 160-218 and 743-854.

Concerning this clone: What antigen it recognizes has not been identified. Base qualities are not provided; no much larger clone lies one nucleotide away.

The CDR3 measures 15 amino acids from cysteine to phenylalanine. Only the CDR3 DNA stays, 45 bases, in frame from base 1. The CDR1 and CDR2 encoded by the germline V gene (reference sequence) are SEHNR and FQNEAQ. Trimmed from V: 2 bases; trimmed from J: 7 bases; junction bases lacking a gene match: 9. The CDR3 regions of human TCRbeta chains were subjected to immunosequencing. As for the original processing: Repertoire TCRs were matched against a reference library of SARS-CoV-2-specific TCRs generated with the MIRA antigen-specificity platform. Breadth meant the fraction of unique TCRs that were SARS-CoV-2-associated, whereas depth meant the fraction of total T cells that were SARS-CoV-2-associated. Using the MIRA data, each spike-specific TCR was mapped to the spike region that the TCR reacts to and placed in a CD4 or CD8 class. Log10-transformed breadth and depth values were compared by one-way ANOVA with Sidak's multiple comparisons tests. TCRdb's version of the immuneACCESS table is confined to in-frame rearrangements and falls short of the full clone set. An unresolved V gene accounts for under half of the shortfall where checked; the remainder is of unknown origin. Clonal size and the V and J genes are those of that table, whereas D and trimming came from the DNA. Here the sample has over 100,000 clones; about 86% occur a single time. The leading ten clones occupy 10% to 15% of the sample.

This sample's time point label indicates: baseline before first vaccination. Vaccinee samples were obtained from the UK trials COV001 and COV002, which included a single-blind randomized controlled phase 2/3 trial of AZD1222 (ChAdOx1 nCoV-19) in healthy adults. For TCRbeta chain sequencing, PBMC samples from trial participants were taken at day 0 and at day 28 after the second dose. The TCR originated in an adult in good health. The specimen was peripheral blood, collected on day 0 of AZD1222 vaccination. This chain is built from TRBV7-9 and TRBJ2-5; TRBD1 matches 8 bases in the middle. CDR3 sequence: CASSLNRAGTGTQYF. The nucleotide sequence reads TGTGCCAGCAGCTTAAATAGGGCAGGGACAGGGACCCAGTACTTC.